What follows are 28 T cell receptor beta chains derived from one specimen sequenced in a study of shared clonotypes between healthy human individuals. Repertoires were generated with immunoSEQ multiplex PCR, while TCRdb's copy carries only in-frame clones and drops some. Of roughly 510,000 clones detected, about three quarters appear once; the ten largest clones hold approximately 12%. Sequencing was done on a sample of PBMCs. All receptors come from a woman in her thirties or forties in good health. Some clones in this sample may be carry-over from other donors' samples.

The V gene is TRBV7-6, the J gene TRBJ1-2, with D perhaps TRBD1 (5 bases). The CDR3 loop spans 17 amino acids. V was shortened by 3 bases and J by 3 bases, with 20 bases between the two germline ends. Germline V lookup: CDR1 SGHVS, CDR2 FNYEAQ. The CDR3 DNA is TGTGCCAGCAGCTTCCTACTTCGGGGTGGAGGGGACTATGGCTACACCTTC. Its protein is CASSFLLRGGGDYGYTF.

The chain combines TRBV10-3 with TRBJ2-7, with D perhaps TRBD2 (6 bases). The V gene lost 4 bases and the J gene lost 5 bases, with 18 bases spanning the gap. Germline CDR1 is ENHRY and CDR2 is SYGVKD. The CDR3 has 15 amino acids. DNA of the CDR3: TGTGCCATCAGTGGGAGGGGAGAACGGGCCCACGAGCAGTACTTC. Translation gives CAISGRGERAHEQYF.

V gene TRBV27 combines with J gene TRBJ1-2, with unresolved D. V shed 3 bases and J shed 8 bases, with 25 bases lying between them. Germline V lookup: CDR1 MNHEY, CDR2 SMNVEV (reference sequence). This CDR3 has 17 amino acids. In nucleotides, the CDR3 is TGTGCCAGCAGTTTTGCGGTGCACACGGGAACTATGGAAGGCTACACCTTC. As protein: CASSFAVHTGTMEGYTF.

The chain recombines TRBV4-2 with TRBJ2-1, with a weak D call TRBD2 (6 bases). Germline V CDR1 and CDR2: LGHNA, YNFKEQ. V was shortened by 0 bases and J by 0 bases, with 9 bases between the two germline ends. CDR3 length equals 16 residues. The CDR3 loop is CASSQEVADSYNEQFF. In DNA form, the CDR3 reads TGTGCCAGCAGCCAAGAAGTAGCGGACTCCTACAATGAGCAGTTCTTC.

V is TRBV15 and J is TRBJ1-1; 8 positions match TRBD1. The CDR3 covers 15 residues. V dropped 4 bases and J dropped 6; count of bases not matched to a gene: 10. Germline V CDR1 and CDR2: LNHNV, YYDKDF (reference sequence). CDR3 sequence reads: CATSKRWDRLSEAFF. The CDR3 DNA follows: TGTGCCACCAGCAAGAGGTGGGACAGGCTGTCTGAAGCTTTCTTT.

In DNA, the CDR3 is TGTGCCAGTACCATGACAGGGACTGGAAACACCATATATTTT. Translated, it gives CASTMTGTGNTIYF. The genes are TRBV19 and TRBJ1-3; 7 bases match TRBD1. The germline V gene has CDR1 LNHDA and CDR2 SQIVND (reference sequence). The CDR3 totals 14 residues. With 7 bases clipped from V and 2 bases from J, the junction kept 5 bases outside the gene matches.

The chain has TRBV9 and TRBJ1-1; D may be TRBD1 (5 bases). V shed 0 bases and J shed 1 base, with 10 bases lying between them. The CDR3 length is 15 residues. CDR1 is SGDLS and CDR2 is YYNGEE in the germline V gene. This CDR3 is CASSVAQGRNTEAFF. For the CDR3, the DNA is TGTGCCAGCAGCGTAGCCCAGGGAAGGAACACTGAAGCTTTCTTT.

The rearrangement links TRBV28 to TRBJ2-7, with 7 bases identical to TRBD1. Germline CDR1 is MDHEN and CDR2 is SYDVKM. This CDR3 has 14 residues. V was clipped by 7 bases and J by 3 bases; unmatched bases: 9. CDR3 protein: CASNLRQGSYEQYF. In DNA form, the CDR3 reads TGTGCCAGCAACCTCAGACAGGGAAGCTACGAGCAGTACTTC.

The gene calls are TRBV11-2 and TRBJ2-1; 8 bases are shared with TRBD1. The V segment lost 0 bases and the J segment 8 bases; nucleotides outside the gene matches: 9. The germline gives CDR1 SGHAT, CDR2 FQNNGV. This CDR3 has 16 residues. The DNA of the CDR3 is TGTGCCAGCAGCTTAGAAGGGGGACAGGCCGACGATGAGCAGTTCTTC. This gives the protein CASSLEGGQADDEQFF.

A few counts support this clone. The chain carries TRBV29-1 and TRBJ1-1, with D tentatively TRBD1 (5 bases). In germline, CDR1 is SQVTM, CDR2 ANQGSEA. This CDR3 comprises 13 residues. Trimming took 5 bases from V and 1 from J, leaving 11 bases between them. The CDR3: CSVRGVQNTEAFF. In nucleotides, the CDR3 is TGCAGCGTTAGAGGGGTTCAGAACACTGAAGCTTTCTTT.

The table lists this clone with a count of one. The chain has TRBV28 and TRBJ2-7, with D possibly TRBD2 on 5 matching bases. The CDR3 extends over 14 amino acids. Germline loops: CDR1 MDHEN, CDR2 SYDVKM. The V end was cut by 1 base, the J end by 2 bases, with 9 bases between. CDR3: CASSLYGNTYEQYF. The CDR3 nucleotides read TGTGCCAGCAGTTTATACGGGAATACCTACGAGCAGTACTTC.

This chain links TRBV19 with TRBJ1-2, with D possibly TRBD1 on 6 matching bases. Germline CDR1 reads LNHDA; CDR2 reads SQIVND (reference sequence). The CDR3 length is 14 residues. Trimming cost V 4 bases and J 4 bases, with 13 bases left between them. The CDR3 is CASSTQDSGYGYTF. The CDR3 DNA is TGTGCCAGTAGTACCCAGGACAGCGGCTATGGCTACACCTTC. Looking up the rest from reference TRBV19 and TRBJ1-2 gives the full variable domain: DGGITQSPKYLFRKEGQNVTLSCEQNLNHDAMYWYRQDPGQGLRLIYYSQIVNDFQKGDIAEGYSVSREKKESFPLTVTSAQKNPTAFYLCASSTQDSGYGYTFGSGTRLTVV.

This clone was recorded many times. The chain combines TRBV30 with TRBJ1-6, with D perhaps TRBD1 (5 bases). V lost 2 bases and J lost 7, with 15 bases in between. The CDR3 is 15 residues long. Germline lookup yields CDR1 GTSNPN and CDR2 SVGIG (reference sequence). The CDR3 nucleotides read TGTGCCTGGAGTAGGGGCGGGACCGAGAATTCACCCCTCCACTTT. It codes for CAWSRGGTENSPLHF.

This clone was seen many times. CDR3 sequence (DNA): TGTGCCAGCAAAACCTCATCTGGGGCCAACGTCCTGACTTTC. The encoded protein is CASKTSSGANVLTF. The chain has TRBV28 and TRBJ2-6, with no clear D. Trimming took 7 bases from V and 1 from J, leaving 8 bases between them. The germline V gene encodes CDR1 MDHEN and CDR2 SYDVKM. This CDR3 contains 14 residues. The complete variable domain, with remaining parts taken from reference TRBV28 and TRBJ2-6, reads DVKVTQSSRYLVKRTGEKVFLECVQDMDHENMFWYRQDPGLGLRLIYFSYDVKMKEKGDIPEGYSVSREKKERFSLILESASTNQTSMYLCASKTSSGANVLTFGAGSRLTVL.

The chain's CDR3 is CASSLRAGGDQPQHF. The CDR3 DNA reads as TGTGCCAGCAGTCTTAGGGCAGGGGGCGATCAGCCCCAGCATTTT. This chain joins TRBV6-5 and TRBJ1-5; 8 nucleotides align to TRBD1. Germline lookup yields CDR1 MNHEY and CDR2 SVGAGI. The CDR3 contains 15 residues. V lost 5 bases, J lost 5 bases, and 8 bases stayed unmatched.

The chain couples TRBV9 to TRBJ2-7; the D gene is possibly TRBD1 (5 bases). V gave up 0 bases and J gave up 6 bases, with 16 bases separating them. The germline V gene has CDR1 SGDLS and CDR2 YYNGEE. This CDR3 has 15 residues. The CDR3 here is CASSVASGAAGEQYF. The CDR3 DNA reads TGTGCCAGCAGCGTAGCGTCTGGGGCGGCAGGCGAGCAGTACTTC.

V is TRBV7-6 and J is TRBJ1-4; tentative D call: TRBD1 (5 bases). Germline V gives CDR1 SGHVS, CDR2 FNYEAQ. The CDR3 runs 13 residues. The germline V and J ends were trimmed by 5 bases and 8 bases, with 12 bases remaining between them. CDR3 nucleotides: TGTGCCAGCAGCGCTCAGGGTTGGGAAAAACTGTTTTTT. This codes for CASSAQGWEKLFF.

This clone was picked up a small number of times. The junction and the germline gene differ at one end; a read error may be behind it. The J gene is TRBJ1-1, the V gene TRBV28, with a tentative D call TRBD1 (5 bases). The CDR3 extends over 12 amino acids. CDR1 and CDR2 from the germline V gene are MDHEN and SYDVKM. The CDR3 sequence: CASSLRGQGHNF. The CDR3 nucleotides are TGTGCCAGCAGTTTACGAGGTCAGGGTCACAATTTT.

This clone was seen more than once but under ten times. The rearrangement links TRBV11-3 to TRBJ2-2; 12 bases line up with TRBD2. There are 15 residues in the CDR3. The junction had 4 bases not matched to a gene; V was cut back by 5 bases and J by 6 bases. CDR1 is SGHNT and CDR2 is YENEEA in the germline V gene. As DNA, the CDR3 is TGTGCCAGCAGCCCGACTAGCGGGAGATCCGGGGAGCTGTTTTTT. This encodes CASSPTSGRSGELFF.

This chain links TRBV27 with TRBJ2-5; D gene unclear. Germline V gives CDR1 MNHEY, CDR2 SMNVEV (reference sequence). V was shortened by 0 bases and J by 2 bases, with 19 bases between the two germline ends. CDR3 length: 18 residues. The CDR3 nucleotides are TGTGCCAGCAGTTTATCGCGTTCGTGGCAGTTCGGACAAGAGACCCAGTACTTC. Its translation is CASSLSRSWQFGQETQYF.

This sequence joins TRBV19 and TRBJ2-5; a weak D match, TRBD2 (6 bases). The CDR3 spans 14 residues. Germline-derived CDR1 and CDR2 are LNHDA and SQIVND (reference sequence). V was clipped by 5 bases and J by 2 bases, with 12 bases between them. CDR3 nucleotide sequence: TGTGCCAGTAGTCGGCGCGGGAATCAAGAGACCCAGTACTTC. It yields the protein CASSRRGNQETQYF.

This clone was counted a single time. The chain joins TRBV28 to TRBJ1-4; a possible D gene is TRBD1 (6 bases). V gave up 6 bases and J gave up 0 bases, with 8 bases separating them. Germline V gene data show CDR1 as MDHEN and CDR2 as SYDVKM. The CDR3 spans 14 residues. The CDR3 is CASRDRATNEKLFF. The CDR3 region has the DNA TGTGCCAGCAGGGACAGAGCAACTAATGAAAAACTGTTTTTT.

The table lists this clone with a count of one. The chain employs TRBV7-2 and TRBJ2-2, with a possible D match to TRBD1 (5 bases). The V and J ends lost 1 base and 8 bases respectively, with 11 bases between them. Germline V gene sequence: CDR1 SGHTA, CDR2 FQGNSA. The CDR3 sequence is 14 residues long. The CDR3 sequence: CASSLDRGRGELFF. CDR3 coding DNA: TGTGCCAGCAGCTTAGATAGGGGTCGAGGGGAGCTGTTTTTT.

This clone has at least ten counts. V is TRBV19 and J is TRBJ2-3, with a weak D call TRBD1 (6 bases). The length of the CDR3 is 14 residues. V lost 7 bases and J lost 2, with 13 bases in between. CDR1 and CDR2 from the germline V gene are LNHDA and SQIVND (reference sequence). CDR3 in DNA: TGTGCCAGTACCCTTGACAGGAACACAGATACGCAGTATTTT. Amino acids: CASTLDRNTDTQYF. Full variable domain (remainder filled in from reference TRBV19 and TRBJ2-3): DGGITQSPKYLFRKEGQNVTLSCEQNLNHDAMYWYRQDPGQGLRLIYYSQIVNDFQKGDIAEGYSVSREKKESFPLTVTSAQKNPTAFYLCASTLDRNTDTQYFGPGTRLTVL.

The CDR3, as DNA: TGTGCCAGCAGTCAACAGGTCTACGAGCAGTACTTC. It is translated as CASSQQVYEQYF. V and J are TRBV28 and TRBJ2-7, with a tentative D call TRBD1 (5 bases). Looked up from germline, CDR1 is MDHEN and CDR2 is SYDVKM. The CDR3 contains 12 residues. V was pared by 5 bases and J by 3 bases, with 8 bases between.

The CDR3 sequence: CAWSGLARQETQYF. CDR3 DNA: TGTGCCTGGAGTGGCTTAGCTCGCCAAGAGACCCAGTACTTC. The chain recombines TRBV30 with TRBJ2-5, with D unclear. Trimming took 1 base from V and 1 from J, leaving 10 bases between them. The CDR3 sequence is 14 residues long. Looked up from germline, CDR1 is GTSNPN and CDR2 is SVGIG (reference sequence).

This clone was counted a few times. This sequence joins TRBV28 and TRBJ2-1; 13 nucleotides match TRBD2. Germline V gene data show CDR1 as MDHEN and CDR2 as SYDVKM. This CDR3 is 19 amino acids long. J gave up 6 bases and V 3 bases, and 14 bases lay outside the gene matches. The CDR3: CASSFLSRRLAGGPNEQFF. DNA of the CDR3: TGTGCCAGCAGTTTCCTATCGCGTAGACTAGCGGGGGGCCCCAATGAGCAGTTCTTC.

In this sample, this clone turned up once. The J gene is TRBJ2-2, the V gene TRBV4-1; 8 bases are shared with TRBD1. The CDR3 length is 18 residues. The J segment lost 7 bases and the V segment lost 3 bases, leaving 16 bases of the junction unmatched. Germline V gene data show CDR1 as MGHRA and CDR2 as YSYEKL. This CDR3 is CASSHLIRTGLSIGELFF. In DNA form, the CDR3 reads TGCGCCAGCAGCCACCTAATCCGGACAGGGTTGAGCATCGGGGAGCTGTTTTTT.